The subject of this entry is one T cell receptor beta chain. Its antigen remains unidentified. Generated by immunoSEQ multiplex PCR, the TCRdb table keeps only in-frame clones and is missing some. This sample yields 120,000 to 150,000 clones, of which roughly nine tenths are seen a single time; roughly 4% belongs to the top ten. This sample was included in a study of radiation and T cells in renal cell carcinoma. Germline assignment: CDR1 SGHTA and CDR2 FQGNSA. The CDR3 is 15 amino acids. With 5 bases removed from V and 7 bases from J, the gap between germline ends came to 18 bases. Noted time point: baseline pretreatment blood. The treatment denotes: 15 Gy SBRT to primary tumor, nephrectomy 4 weeks later. Clear cell pathology was present in this patient's renal cell carcinoma. Overall study results and limits: From baseline, blood top tumor clonotypes peaked at 2 weeks post-radiation.

The TCR originated in a woman in her 70s with renal cell carcinoma. Sequences were derived from blood, sampled from a patient whose treatment included radiotherapy and nephrectomy. The gene calls are TRBV7-2 and TRBJ1-5; maybe TRBD1 (5 bases). CDR3 amino acids: CASSLATDQGQPQHF. The CDR3 region has the DNA TGTGCCAGCAGCCTGGCGACAGACCAAGGGCAGCCCCAGCATTTT. Full variable domain (remainder filled in from reference TRBV7-2 and TRBJ1-5): GAGVSQSPSNKVTEKGKDVELRCDPISGHTALYWYRQSLGQGLEFLIYFQGNSAPDKSGLPSDRFSAERTGGSVSTLTIQRTQQEDSAVYLCASSLATDQGQPQHFGDGTRLSIL.